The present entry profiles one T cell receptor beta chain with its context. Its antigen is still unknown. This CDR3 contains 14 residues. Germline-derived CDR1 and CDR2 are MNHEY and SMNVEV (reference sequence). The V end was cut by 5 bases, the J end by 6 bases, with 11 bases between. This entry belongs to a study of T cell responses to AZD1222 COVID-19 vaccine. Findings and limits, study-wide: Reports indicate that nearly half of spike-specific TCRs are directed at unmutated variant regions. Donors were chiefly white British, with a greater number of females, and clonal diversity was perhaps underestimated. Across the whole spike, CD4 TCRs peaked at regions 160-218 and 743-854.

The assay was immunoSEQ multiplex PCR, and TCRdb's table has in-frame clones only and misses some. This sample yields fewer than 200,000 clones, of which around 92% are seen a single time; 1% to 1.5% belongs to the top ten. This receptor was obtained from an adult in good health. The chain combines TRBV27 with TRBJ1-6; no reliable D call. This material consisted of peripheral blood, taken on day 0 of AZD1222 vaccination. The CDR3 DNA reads TGTGCCAGCAGTCATTACAGCCCTAATTCACCCCTCCACTTT. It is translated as CASSHYSPNSPLHF.